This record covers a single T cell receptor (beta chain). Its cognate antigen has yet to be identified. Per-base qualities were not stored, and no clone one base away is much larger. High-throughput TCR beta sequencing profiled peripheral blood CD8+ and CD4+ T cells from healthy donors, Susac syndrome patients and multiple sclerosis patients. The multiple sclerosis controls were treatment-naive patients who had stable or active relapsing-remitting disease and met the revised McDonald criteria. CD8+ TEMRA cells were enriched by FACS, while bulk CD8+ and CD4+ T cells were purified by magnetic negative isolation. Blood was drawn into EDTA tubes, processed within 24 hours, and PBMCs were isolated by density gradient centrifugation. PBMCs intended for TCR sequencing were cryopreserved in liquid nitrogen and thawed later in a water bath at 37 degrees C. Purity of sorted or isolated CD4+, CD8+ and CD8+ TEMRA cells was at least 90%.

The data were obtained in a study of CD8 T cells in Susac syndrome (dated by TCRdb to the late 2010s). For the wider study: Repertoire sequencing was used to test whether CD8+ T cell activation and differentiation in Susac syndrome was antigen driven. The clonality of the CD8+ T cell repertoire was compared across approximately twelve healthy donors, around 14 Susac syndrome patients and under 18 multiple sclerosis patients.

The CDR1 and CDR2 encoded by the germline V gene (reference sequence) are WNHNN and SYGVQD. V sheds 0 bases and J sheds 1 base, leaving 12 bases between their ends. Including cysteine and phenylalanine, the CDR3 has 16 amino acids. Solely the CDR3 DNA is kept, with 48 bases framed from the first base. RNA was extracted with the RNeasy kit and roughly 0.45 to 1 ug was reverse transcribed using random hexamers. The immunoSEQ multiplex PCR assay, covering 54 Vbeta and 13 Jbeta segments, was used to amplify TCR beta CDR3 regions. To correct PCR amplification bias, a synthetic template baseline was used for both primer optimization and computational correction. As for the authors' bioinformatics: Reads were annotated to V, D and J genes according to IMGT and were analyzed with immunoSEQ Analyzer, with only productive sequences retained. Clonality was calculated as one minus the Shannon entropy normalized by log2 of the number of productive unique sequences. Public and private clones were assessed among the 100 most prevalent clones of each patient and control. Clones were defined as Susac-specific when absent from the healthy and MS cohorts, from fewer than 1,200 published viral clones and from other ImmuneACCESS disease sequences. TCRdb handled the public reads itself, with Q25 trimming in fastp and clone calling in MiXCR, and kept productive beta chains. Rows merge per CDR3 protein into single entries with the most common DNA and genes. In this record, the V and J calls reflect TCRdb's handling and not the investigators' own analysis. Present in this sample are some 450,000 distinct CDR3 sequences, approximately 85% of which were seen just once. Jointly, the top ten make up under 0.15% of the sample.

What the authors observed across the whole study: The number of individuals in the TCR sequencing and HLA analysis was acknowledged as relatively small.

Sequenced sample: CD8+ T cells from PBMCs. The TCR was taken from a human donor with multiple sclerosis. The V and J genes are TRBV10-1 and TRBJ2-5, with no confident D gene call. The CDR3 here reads CASSESNLGSQETQYF. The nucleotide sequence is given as TGCGCCAGCAGTGAGTCGAATTTGGGGTCCCAAGAGACCCAGTACTTC.